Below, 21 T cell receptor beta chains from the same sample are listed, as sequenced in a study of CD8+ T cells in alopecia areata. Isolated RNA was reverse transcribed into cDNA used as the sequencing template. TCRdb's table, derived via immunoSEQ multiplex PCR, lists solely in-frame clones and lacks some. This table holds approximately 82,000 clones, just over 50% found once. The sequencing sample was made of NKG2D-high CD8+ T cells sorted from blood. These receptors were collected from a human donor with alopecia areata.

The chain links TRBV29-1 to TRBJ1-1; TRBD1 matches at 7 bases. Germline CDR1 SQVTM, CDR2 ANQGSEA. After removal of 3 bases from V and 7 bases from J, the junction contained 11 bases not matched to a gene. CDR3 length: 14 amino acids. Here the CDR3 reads CSVEVRDSHSEAFF. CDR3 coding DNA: TGCAGCGTTGAGGTCCGGGACAGTCATAGTGAAGCTTTCTTT.

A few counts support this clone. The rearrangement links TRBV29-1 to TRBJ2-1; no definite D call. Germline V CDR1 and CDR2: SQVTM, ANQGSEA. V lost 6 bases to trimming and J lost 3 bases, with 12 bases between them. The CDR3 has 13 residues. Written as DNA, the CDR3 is TGCAGCGTAGACTCGGGCCTCTACAATGAGCAGTTCTTC. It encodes CSVDSGLYNEQFF.

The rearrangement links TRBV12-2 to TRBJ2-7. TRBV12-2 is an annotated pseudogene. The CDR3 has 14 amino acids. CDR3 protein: CASRFDGPPYEQYF. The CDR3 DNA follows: TGTGCAAGTCGCTTCGACGGACCTCCCTACGAGCAGTACTTC.

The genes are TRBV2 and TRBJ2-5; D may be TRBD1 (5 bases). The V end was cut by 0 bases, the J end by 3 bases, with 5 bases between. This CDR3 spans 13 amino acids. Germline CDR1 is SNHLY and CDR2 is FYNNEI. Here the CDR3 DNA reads TGTGCCAGCAGTGAAGCAGGGGAAGAGACCCAGTACTTC. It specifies CASSEAGEETQYF.

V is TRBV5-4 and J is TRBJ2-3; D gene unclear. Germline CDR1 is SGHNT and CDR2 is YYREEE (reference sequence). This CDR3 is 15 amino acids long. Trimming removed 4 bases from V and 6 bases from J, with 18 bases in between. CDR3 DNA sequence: TGTGCCAGCAGCATAAAGGAGAGGTCTCTGGATACGCAGTATTTT. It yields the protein CASSIKERSLDTQYF.

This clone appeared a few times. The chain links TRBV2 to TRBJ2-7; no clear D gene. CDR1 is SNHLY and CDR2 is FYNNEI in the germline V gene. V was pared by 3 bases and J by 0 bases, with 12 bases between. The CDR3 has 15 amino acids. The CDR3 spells CASSDIPQDSYEQYF. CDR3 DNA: TGTGCCAGCAGTGACATACCTCAGGACTCCTACGAGCAGTACTTC.

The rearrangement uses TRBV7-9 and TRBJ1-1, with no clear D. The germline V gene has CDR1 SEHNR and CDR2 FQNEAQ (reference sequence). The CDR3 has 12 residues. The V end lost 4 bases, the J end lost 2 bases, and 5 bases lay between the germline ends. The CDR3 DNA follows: TGTGCCAGCAGCTGGCGAAACACTGAAGCTTTCTTT. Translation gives CASSWRNTEAFF. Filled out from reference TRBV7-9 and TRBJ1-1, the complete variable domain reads DTGVSQNPRHKITKRGQNVTFRCDPISEHNRLYWYRQTLGQGPEFLTYFQNEAQLEKSRLLSDRFSAERPKGSFSTLEIQRTEQGDSAMYLCASSWRNTEAFFGQGTRLTVV.

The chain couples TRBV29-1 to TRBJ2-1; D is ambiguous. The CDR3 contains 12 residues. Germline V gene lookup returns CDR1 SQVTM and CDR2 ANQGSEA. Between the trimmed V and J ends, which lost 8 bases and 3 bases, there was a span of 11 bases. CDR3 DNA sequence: TGCAGCTCTGGGCGTGACTACAATGAGCAGTTCTTC. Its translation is CSSGRDYNEQFF.

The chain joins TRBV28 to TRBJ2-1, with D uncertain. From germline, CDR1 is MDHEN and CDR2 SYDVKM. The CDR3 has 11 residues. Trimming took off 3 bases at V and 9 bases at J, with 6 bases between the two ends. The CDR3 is CASSFLGEQFF. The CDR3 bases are TGTGCCAGCAGTTTTCTCGGTGAGCAGTTCTTC. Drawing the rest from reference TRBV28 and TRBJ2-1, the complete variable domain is DVKVTQSSRYLVKRTGEKVFLECVQDMDHENMFWYRQDPGLGLRLIYFSYDVKMKEKGDIPEGYSVSREKKERFSLILESASTNQTSMYLCASSFLGEQFFGPGTRLTVL.

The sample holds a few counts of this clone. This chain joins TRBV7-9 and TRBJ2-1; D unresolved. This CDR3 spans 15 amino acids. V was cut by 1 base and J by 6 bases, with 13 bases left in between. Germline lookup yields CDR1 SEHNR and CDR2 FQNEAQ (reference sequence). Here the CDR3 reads CASSLDRQITNEQFF. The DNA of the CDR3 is TGTGCCAGCAGCTTAGACAGACAAATCACCAATGAGCAGTTCTTC.

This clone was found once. The CDR3 spells CASSLGPFYEQYF. CDR3 DNA sequence: TGTGCCAGCAGTTTAGGTCCCTTTTACGAGCAGTACTTC. The genes are TRBV27 and TRBJ2-7, with D uncertain. The CDR3 is 13 residues long. V was shortened by 2 bases and J by 4 bases, with 9 bases between the two germline ends. Germline assignment: CDR1 MNHEY and CDR2 SMNVEV (reference sequence).

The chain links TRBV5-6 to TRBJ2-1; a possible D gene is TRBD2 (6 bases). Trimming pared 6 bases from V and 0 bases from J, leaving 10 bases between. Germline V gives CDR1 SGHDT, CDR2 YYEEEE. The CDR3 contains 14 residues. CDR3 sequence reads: CASTPGSSYNEQFF. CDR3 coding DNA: TGTGCCAGCACCCCCGGGAGCTCCTACAATGAGCAGTTCTTC.

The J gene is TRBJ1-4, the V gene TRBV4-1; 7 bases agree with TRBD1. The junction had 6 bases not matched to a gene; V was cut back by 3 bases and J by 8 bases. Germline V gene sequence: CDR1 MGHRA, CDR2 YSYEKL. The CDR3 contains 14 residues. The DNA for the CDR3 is TGCGCCAGCAGCCACCTAGGGACAGAGGAAAAACTGTTTTTT. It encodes CASSHLGTEEKLFF.

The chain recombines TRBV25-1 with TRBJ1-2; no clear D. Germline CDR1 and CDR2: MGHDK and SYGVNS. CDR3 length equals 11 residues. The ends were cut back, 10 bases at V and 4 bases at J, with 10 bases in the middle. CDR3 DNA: TGTGCCACTTCGTGGGGCTATGGCTACACCTTC. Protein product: CATSWGYGYTF.

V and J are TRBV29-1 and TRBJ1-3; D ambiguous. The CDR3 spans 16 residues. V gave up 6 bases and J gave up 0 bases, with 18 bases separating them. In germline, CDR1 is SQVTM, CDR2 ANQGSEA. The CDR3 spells CSVLVLGLTSGNTIYF. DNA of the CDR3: TGCAGCGTGTTGGTCCTAGGACTGACCTCTGGAAACACCATATATTTT.

CDR3 sequence (DNA): TGCGCCAGCAGCCAGGATCGGGACAGTACCTACGAGCAGTACTTC. Translating it yields CASSQDRDSTYEQYF. The J gene is TRBJ2-7, the V gene TRBV4-3, with 7 positions matching TRBD1. The germline gives CDR1 LGHNA, CDR2 YSLEER. This CDR3 has 15 amino acids. With 3 bases clipped from V and 2 bases from J, the junction kept 7 bases outside the gene matches.

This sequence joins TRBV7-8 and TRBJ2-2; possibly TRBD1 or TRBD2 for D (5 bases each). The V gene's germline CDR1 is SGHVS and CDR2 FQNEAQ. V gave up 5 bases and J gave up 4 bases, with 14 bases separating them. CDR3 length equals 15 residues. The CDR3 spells CASSRGQGGTGELFF. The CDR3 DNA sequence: TGTGCCAGCAGCCGAGGGCAGGGCGGCACCGGGGAGCTGTTTTTT.

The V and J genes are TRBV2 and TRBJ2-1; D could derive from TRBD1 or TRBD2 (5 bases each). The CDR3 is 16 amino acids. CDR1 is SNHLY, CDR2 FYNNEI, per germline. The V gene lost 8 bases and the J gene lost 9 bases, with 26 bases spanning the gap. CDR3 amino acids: CASGGQTTRSVGEQFF. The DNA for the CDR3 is TGTGCCAGCGGGGGTCAGACCACCCGGTCGGTCGGTGAGCAGTTCTTC.

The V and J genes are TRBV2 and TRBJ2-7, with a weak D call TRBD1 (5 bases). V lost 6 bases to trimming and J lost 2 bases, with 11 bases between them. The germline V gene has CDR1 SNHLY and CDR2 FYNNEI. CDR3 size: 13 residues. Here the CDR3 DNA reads TGTGCCAGCAGGGACAAGACCACCTACGAGCAGTACTTC. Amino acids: CASRDKTTYEQYF. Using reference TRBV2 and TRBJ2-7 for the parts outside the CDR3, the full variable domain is EPEVTQTPSHQVTQMGQEVILRCVPISNHLYFYWYRQILGQKVEFLVSFYNNEISEKSEIFDDQFSVERPDGSNFTLKIRSTKLEDSAMYFCASRDKTTYEQYFGPGTRLTVT.

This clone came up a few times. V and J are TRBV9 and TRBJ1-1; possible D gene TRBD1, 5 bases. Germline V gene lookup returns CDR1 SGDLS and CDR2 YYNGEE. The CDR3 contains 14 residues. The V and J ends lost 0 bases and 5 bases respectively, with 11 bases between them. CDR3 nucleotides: TGTGCCAGCAGCGTAGGAGGGGACGGGACTGAAGCTTTCTTT. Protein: CASSVGGDGTEAFF.

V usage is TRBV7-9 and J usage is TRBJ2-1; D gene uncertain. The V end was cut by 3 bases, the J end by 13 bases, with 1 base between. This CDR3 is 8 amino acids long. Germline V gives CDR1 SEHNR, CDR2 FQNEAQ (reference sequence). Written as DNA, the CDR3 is TGTGCCAGCAGCTTCCAGTTCTTC. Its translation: CASSFQFF. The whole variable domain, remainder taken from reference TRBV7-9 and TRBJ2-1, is DTGVSQNPRHKITKRGQNVTFRCDPISEHNRLYWYRQTLGQGPEFLTYFQNEAQLEKSRLLSDRFSAERPKGSFSTLEIQRTEQGDSAMYLCASSFQFFGPGTRLTVL.